The 7 T cell receptor beta chains listed next were all sequenced from one sample in a study of brain T cells in children with intractable seizures. The assay was immunoSEQ multiplex PCR, and TCRdb's table has in-frame clones only and misses some. The sample lists approximately 77,000 clones, about 92% occurring once. Sequencing was performed on peripheral blood, taken at surgery. Every receptor here comes from a boy younger than two with tuberous sclerosis and intractable seizures.

V is TRBV6-2 or TRBV6-3 and J is TRBJ1-1; D gene uncertain. The V and J ends lost 6 bases and 9 bases respectively, with 20 bases between them. The CDR3 runs 14 residues. Looked up from germline, CDR1 is MNHEY and CDR2 is SVGEGT. The CDR3 is CASSPLLKQTKAFF. The CDR3 DNA follows: TGTGCCAGCAGCCCCCTATTAAAGCAAACGAAAGCTTTCTTT.

This sequence joins TRBV30 and TRBJ2-1; 7 bases agree with TRBD2. This CDR3 has 14 amino acids. Germline V gene sequence: CDR1 GTSNPN, CDR2 SVGIG (reference sequence). With V trimmed by 0 bases and J by 4 bases, 3 bases remained unmatched. In DNA form, the CDR3 reads TGTGCCTGGAGTGTCGGGGGGAGGTACAATGAGCAGTTCTTC. Translating it yields CAWSVGGRYNEQFF.

This clone was detected only once. The chain recombines TRBV30 with TRBJ2-1; 11 bases line up with TRBD2. The length of the CDR3 is 15 residues. CDR1 is GTSNPN and CDR2 is SVGIG in the germline V gene (reference sequence). J gave up 6 bases and V 0 bases, and 4 bases lay outside the gene matches. Here the CDR3 DNA reads TGTGCCTGGAGTGTACGTCTAGCGGGAGGCAATGAGCAGTTCTTC. Protein: CAWSVRLAGGNEQFF. The full variable domain, its missing parts supplied by reference TRBV30 and TRBJ2-1, is SQTIHQWPATLVQPVGSPLSLECTVEGTSNPNLYWYRQAAGRGLQLLFYSVGIGQISSEVPQNLSASRPQDRQFILSSKKLLLSDSGFYLCAWSVRLAGGNEQFFGPGTRLTVL.

V is TRBV11-1 and J is TRBJ2-5; no firm D call. Germline assignment: CDR1 SGHAT and CDR2 FQDESV (reference sequence). Deletions cut 2 bases from V and 1 base from J, with 2 bases between. CDR3 length equals 12 residues. This CDR3 is CASSLTQETQYF. CDR3 DNA: TGTGCCAGCAGCTTAACCCAAGAGACCCAGTACTTC. Full variable domain (rest looked up from reference TRBV11-1 and TRBJ2-5): EAEVAQSPRYKITEKSQAVAFWCDPISGHATLYWYRQILGQGPELLVQFQDESVVDDSQLPKDRFSAERLKGVDSTLKIQPAELGDSAMYLCASSLTQETQYFGPGTRLLVL.

This chain connects TRBV2 to TRBJ2-2; D ambiguous. The CDR3 is made up of 15 amino acids. V was trimmed by 4 bases and J by 5 bases, leaving 14 bases between them. Germline V lookup: CDR1 SNHLY, CDR2 FYNNEI. The CDR3 bases are TGTGCCAGCAGTGCCTTTAGCCCCGGGACCGGGGAGCTGTTTTTT. Its protein is CASSAFSPGTGELFF.

This chain links TRBV11-2 with TRBJ1-1, with TRBD1 as a possible D gene (6 bases). Germline assignment: CDR1 SGHAT and CDR2 FQNNGV. This CDR3 has 16 amino acids. The V end was cut by 2 bases, the J end by 7 bases, with 20 bases between. CDR3 in amino acids: CASSLRIGYGGGEAFF. The CDR3 DNA sequence: TGTGCCAGCAGCTTAAGAATCGGGTACGGGGGCGGTGAAGCTTTCTTT.

The chain joins TRBV2 to TRBJ1-5; D gene uncertain. V lost 6 bases and J lost 1, with 22 bases in between. Germline V gene data show CDR1 as SNHLY and CDR2 as FYNNEI. The CDR3 sequence is 18 residues long. CDR3 amino acids: CASSSPGISSVSNQPQHF. The CDR3, as DNA: TGTGCCAGCAGCTCTCCGGGAATCTCAAGCGTCAGCAATCAGCCCCAGCATTTT.